The next 21 T cell receptor beta chains were all read from a single sample in a study of shared clonotypes between healthy human individuals. Naive CD8 cells lacked CD45RO, underwent positive selection for CCR7 and left out terminally differentiated effector memory CD45RA+ cells. Repertoires were generated with immunoSEQ multiplex PCR, while TCRdb's copy carries only in-frame clones and drops some. The sample carries some 2,000,000 clones, approximately 94% recorded once. Source material: naive CD8+ T cells sorted from blood. The receptors were gathered from a man aged 18-30 years in good health.

The V and J genes are TRBV10-2 and TRBJ1-1; the D is unclear. Germline values: CDR1 WSHSY, CDR2 SAAADI. The CDR3 is 11 residues long. Trimming stripped 6 bases from V and 4 bases from J, with 6 bases between. This CDR3 reads CASRYSTEAFF. The CDR3 nucleotides are TGCGCCAGCAGGTATAGCACTGAAGCTTTCTTT.

This clone was counted a single time. This rearrangement joins TRBV5-6 to TRBJ2-7; a weak D match, TRBD2 (6 bases). CDR1 is SGHDT and CDR2 is YYEEEE in the germline V gene. Trimming took 1 base from V and 0 from J, leaving 14 bases between them. This CDR3 comprises 16 residues. CDR3 loop: CASSLWDSTVSYEQYF. The DNA for the CDR3 is TGTGCCAGCAGCTTGTGGGACTCTACGGTCTCCTACGAGCAGTACTTC.

V usage is TRBV7-9 and J usage is TRBJ2-1; 7 nucleotides align to TRBD2. With V trimmed by 0 bases and J by 5 bases, 4 bases remained unmatched. Germline CDR1 SEHNR, CDR2 FQNEAQ (reference sequence). CDR3 length equals 15 residues. CDR3 sequence: CASSLAGTKDNEQFF. The CDR3 coding sequence is TGTGCCAGCAGCTTAGCCGGGACTAAAGACAATGAGCAGTTCTTC.

V gene TRBV9 combines with J gene TRBJ2-1; no definite D call. CDR1 is SGDLS and CDR2 is YYNGEE in the germline V gene. The CDR3 has 17 residues. Trimming removed 0 bases at V and 0 bases at J, with 13 bases between. The CDR3 DNA follows: TGTGCCAGCAGCGTAGACGAACCGAAGAGCTCCTACAATGAGCAGTTCTTC. It codes for CASSVDEPKSSYNEQFF.

This sequence joins TRBV30 and TRBJ2-7, with 7 bases matching TRBD1. Trimming at V came to 1 base and at J to 1 base, leaving 4 bases not matched to a gene. This CDR3 comprises 14 residues. CDR1 is GTSNPN, CDR2 SVGIG, per germline (reference sequence). CDR3 DNA: TGTGCCTGGAGTGCCGGACAGGTTTCCTACGAGCAGTACTTC. This codes for CAWSAGQVSYEQYF.

The chain combines TRBV9 with TRBJ1-2, with a tentative D call TRBD1 (5 bases). Deletions cut 3 bases from V and 3 bases from J, with 15 bases between. Germline CDR1 reads SGDLS; CDR2 reads YYNGEE. The CDR3 covers 15 residues. The CDR3 DNA reads TGTGCCAGCAGCGGAATTACCGGGACGGACTATGGCTACACCTTC. It encodes CASSGITGTDYGYTF.

The chain joins TRBV10-3 to TRBJ1-2, with 7 bases identical to TRBD1. Trimming removed 10 bases from V and 0 bases from J; junction bases left unmatched: 14. Germline V lookup: CDR1 ENHRY, CDR2 SYGVKD. The CDR3 sequence is 16 residues long. CDR3 sequence reads: CATRVQVTGANYGYTF. The CDR3 DNA follows: TGTGCCACCAGAGTCCAGGTTACAGGGGCTAACTATGGCTACACCTTC.

This clone was counted between two and nine times. V and J are TRBV27 and TRBJ1-3; D unresolved. Germline values: CDR1 MNHEY, CDR2 SMNVEV (reference sequence). The CDR3 totals 12 residues. Deletions cut 6 bases from V and 4 bases from J, with 7 bases between. As DNA, the CDR3 is TGTGCCAGCAGGGCCCCCGGAAACACCATATATTTT. Translated: CASRAPGNTIYF.

In its sample, this clone was seen once. In DNA, the CDR3 is TGTGCCAGCAGTTACGAGGGGCGGGGATACAATGAGCAGTTCTTC. This codes for CASSYEGRGYNEQFF. The V and J genes are TRBV6-5 and TRBJ2-1; the D gene is possibly TRBD2 (6 bases). The ends were cut back, 2 bases at V and 4 bases at J, with 12 bases in the middle. Germline values: CDR1 MNHEY, CDR2 SVGAGI. This CDR3 region has 15 residues.

This sequence joins TRBV27 and TRBJ2-7, with unresolved D. This CDR3 has 12 amino acids. V was shortened by 3 bases and J by 7 bases, with 10 bases between the two germline ends. CDR1 is MNHEY and CDR2 is SMNVEV in the germline V gene (reference sequence). The CDR3 loop is CASSLKSEEQYF. CDR3 DNA: TGTGCCAGCAGTTTGAAGTCTGAGGAGCAGTACTTC.

The chain combines TRBV7-2 with TRBJ1-3; no definite D call. The germline gives CDR1 SGHTA, CDR2 FQGNSA. This CDR3 has 15 amino acids. Trimming left V 5 bases short and J 0 bases short, with 11 bases between. The CDR3 nucleotides read TGTGCCAGCAGCCTCGACAAGAGCTCTGGAAACACCATATATTTT. Its protein is CASSLDKSSGNTIYF. Based on the CDR3 plus reference TRBV7-2 and TRBJ1-3, the full variable domain is GAGVSQSPSNKVTEKGKDVELRCDPISGHTALYWYRQSLGQGLEFLIYFQGNSAPDKSGLPSDRFSAERTGGSVSTLTIQRTQQEDSAVYLCASSLDKSSGNTIYFGEGSWLTVV.

The chain uses TRBV7-8 and TRBJ2-1; 11 nucleotides agree with TRBD2. The CDR3 spans 15 residues. V lost 5 bases to trimming and J lost 5 bases; unmatched junction nucleotides: 5. Looked up from germline, CDR1 is SGHVS and CDR2 is FQNEAQ. Here the CDR3 reads CASSLRLAGNNEQFF. The CDR3 DNA follows: TGTGCCAGCAGCCTGAGACTAGCGGGGAACAATGAGCAGTTCTTC.

The chain couples TRBV27 to TRBJ2-3; 8 bases are shared with TRBD2. This CDR3 region has 15 residues. Trimming took 6 bases from V and 1 from J; bases not matched to a gene: 6. CDR1 is MNHEY, CDR2 SMNVEV, per germline (reference sequence). CDR3 DNA sequence: TGTGCCAGCAGCCCCGGGAGGGGCGGCACAGATACGCAGTATTTT. It is translated as CASSPGRGGTDTQYF.

The chain couples TRBV2 to TRBJ2-7; TRBD1 might be the D (6 bases). The CDR3 has 14 amino acids. Germline V CDR1 and CDR2: SNHLY, FYNNEI. Trimming removed 7 bases at V and 0 bases at J, with 13 bases between. The CDR3 DNA follows: TGTGCCAGCATCAAAGGACAGTTCTCCTACGAGCAGTACTTC. Residues: CASIKGQFSYEQYF.

The CDR3 is CASSKGRDFYEQYF. CDR3 DNA sequence: TGCGCCAGCAGTAAAGGCAGGGACTTCTACGAGCAGTACTTC. The chain has TRBV10-1 and TRBJ2-7; tentatively, D is TRBD2 (6 bases). The CDR3 extends over 14 amino acids. The germline V gene has CDR1 WNHNN and CDR2 SYGVQD (reference sequence). The germline V and J ends were trimmed by 5 bases and 3 bases, with 14 bases remaining between them.

The rearrangement joins TRBV29-1 to TRBJ2-4; tentatively, D is TRBD2 (6 bases). The CDR3 contains 15 residues. The V gene lost 0 bases and the J gene lost 5 bases, with 14 bases spanning the gap. Per germline, CDR1 SQVTM and CDR2 ANQGSEA. Here the CDR3 DNA reads TGCAGCGTTGAAGATGGGGACGGGGGACAAAACATTCAGTACTTC. Translation gives CSVEDGDGGQNIQYF.

This clone was observed once. The chain employs TRBV18 and TRBJ2-5, with D tentatively TRBD1 or TRBD2 (6 bases each). The DNA end is more similar to TRBJ2-7, so the J call may be wrong. There are 13 residues in the CDR3. Germline V gene data show CDR1 as KGHSH and CDR2 as LQKENI. Written as DNA, the CDR3 is TGTGCCAGCTCACCCCCTGGAGGGGGCGAGCAGTACTTC. It specifies CASSPPGGGEQYF.

Of note for this clone: The sample has other DNA sequences that encode this CDR3 too. This chain links TRBV6-6 with TRBJ2-7; either TRBD1 or TRBD2 may fit D (5 bases each). Germline V gives CDR1 MNHNY, CDR2 SVGAGI (reference sequence). This CDR3 comprises 12 residues. Deletions cut 2 bases from V and 6 bases from J, with 8 bases between. The DNA for the CDR3 is TGTGCCAGCAGTTACGGGGGTAGCGAGCAGTACTTC. Its protein is CASSYGGSEQYF.

This clone was observed once. V and J are TRBV2 and TRBJ2-1; no definite D call. CDR1 is SNHLY, CDR2 FYNNEI, per germline. The CDR3 sequence is 12 residues long. V was clipped by 5 bases and J by 3 bases, with 5 bases between them. CDR3 coding DNA: TGTGCCAGCAGTCCCTACTACAATGAGCAGTTCTTC. Encoded protein: CASSPYYNEQFF.

This rearrangement joins TRBV19 to TRBJ2-7; D possibly matches TRBD1 or TRBD2 (5 bases each). Trimming cost V 6 bases and J 3 bases, with 15 bases left between them. The CDR3 has 14 residues. The germline CDR1 and CDR2 sequences are LNHDA and SQIVND (reference sequence). The CDR3 nucleotides read TGTGCCAGTAGCCATCTCGGGGCAGTCTACGAGCAGTACTTC. As protein: CASSHLGAVYEQYF.

V and J are TRBV10-3 and TRBJ1-5; D call uncertain. Trimming shortened V by 8 bases and J by 2 bases, and 13 bases separated the two germline ends. CDR3 length: 14 residues. The germline V gene encodes CDR1 ENHRY and CDR2 SYGVKD. For the CDR3, the DNA is TGTGCCATCTGGTCAGGAGAGGGCAATCAGCCCCAGCATTTT. Its translation is CAIWSGEGNQPQHF.